This T cell receptor (beta chain) was sequenced during a study of blood T cells in healthy people across ages. This clonotype was picked up a small number of times. What it recognizes is unknown. Using a J-beta primer mix together with a sample-barcoded 5' primer, a second PCR was run for about 6 to 11 cycles. TCRdb reanalysed the 5' RACE reads using MiXCR and keeps one entry per CDR3 protein. Of about 800,000 distinct CDR3 sequences in the sample, 46% are singletons; the top ten hold 15% to 20%. The ends were cut back, 6 bases at V and 4 bases at J, with 7 bases in the middle. Germline CDR1 is MNHEY and CDR2 is SMNVEV (reference sequence). This CDR3 region has 12 residues. Notes on the study in general: Without sorted subsets, naive and antigen-experienced compartments could not be conclusively compared.

The sequence derives from a man aged 80 or over in good health. V gene TRBV27 combines with J gene TRBJ1-5, with D perhaps matching TRBD1 (5 bases). Sequenced: blood. The CDR3 DNA reads TGTGCCAGCAGAGGGGTTAATCAGCCCCAGCATTTT. Protein sequence: CASRGVNQPQHF.